Here is one TCR beta chain with its context. Its target is not known. The CDR3 loop spans 13 amino acids. Trimming at V came to 0 bases and at J to 7 bases, leaving 1 base not matched to a gene. From germline, CDR1 is MNHEY and CDR2 SMNVEV (reference sequence). These data belong to a study of identical twins. Notes on the study in general: Models underpredicted monozygotic twin sharing of out-of-frame TCR alpha.

MiXCR was run by TCRdb on the 5' RACE reads, yielding one entry per CDR3 protein. Altogether approximately 230,000 distinct CDR3 sequences are present, roughly 7.1% being singletons, with the ten largest covering roughly 15%. This same sample was also part of a study on T cells expressing NK-cell markers. That publication notes: The TCR beta repertoires were obtained from sorted CD3+CD56+NKG2C+, CD3+CD56+NKG2C- and CD3+CD56-NKG2C+ T cells.

The genes are TRBV27 and TRBJ1-1; 8 bases align to TRBD1. The receptor was isolated from a young woman in good health. The sample comprised CD8+ T cells sorted from blood. CDR3 in amino acids: CASSLSGTGEAFF. CDR3 DNA: TGTGCCAGCAGTTTATCAGGGACAGGTGAAGCTTTCTTT.